These T cell receptor beta chains were read from a single sample in a study of CD8+ T cells in alopecia areata. Profiling relied on immunoSEQ multiplex PCR, and the TCRdb table lists in-frame clones only, not all of them. The sample includes 20,000 to 30,000 clones, about 47% of them seen just once. Sequenced material: NKG2D-high CD8+ T cells sorted from blood. These receptors all stem from a human donor with alopecia areata. CDR3s include the opening cysteine and the closing phenylalanine or tryptophan. The D gene is left open where the match is weak. For some rows the clone size is stated as once, few or many, or as a class when expanded; others skip it.

>NA|TRBJ2-3|NA|TRBV6-5
TGTGCCAGCAGTCCTAGGGGTGAGGGCACAGATACGCAGTATTTT
CASSPRGEGTDTQYF
>few|TRBJ1-1|NA|TRBV28
TGTGCCAGCAGTGGAAAAAGATGGAGGTTGTGCACTGAAGCTTTCTTT
CASSGKRWRLCTEAFF
>once|TRBJ2-1|NA|TRBV27
TGTGCCATCTGGCCGGGACCCCCAGGGGTTGGTGAGCAGTTCTTC
CAIWPGPPGVGEQFF
>NA|TRBJ2-7|TRBD2|TRBV27
TGTGCCAGCAGCAAAGACGGGACTACCTACGAGCAGTACTTC
CASSKDGTTYEQYF
>NA|TRBJ2-1|NA|TRBV27
TGTGCCAGCAGTTCCAAGAGCTCCTACAATGAGCAGTTCTTC
CASSSKSSYNEQFF
>few|TRBJ2-2|NA|TRBV7-9
TGTGCCAGCAGTCCGGGCCTCCTACGGACCGGGGAGCTGTTTTTT
CASSPGLLRTGELFF
>few|TRBJ2-3|NA|TRBV28
TGTGCCAGCAGTTTTAGGGAGTTCGGGCGGTATAGCACAGATACGCAGTATTTT
CASSFREFGRYSTDTQYF
>NA|TRBJ2-3|NA|TRBV18
TGTGCCAGCTCACGCGGACGGACAAGTCATACGCAGTATTTT
CASSRGRTSHTQYF
>few|TRBJ2-7|NA|TRBV11-2
TGTGCCAGCAGCTTAGTTATTGGGGACACGGAGGAGCAGTACTTC
CASSLVIGDTEEQYF
>NA|TRBJ2-2|TRBD1|TRBV25-1
TGTGCCACCCGACAGGGGTCCGGGGAGCTGTTTTTT
CATRQGSGELFF